This T cell receptor (beta chain) was obtained from a study of blood T cell repertoires in COVID-19. Turning to the study itself: Researchers got acute and convalescent COVID-19 samples from the United States, Italy and Spain. Nucleic acid was either cDNA or gDNA, and it came from T cells, B-cell-depleted T cells, or PBMCs.

In the authors' methods: Researchers report that nucleated cell counts were estimated from reference gene primer amplification. Only in-frame clones appear in the TCRdb table, and some are missing; sequencing was by immunoSEQ multiplex PCR. V and J calls and clone size are those listed in that table; D and trimming were worked out from the DNA. The sample includes under 250,000 clones, 83% of them seen just once. The source is a human donor in a cohort sampled during active COVID-19. The source material was peripheral blood.

CDR3 sequence (DNA): TGTGCCAGCAGTTTTCGACTAGCGGGGGTCCACTCGACGGAAAACATTCAGTACTTC. Translation: CASSFRLAGVHSTENIQYF. The chain combines TRBV6-7 with TRBJ2-4, with 12 bases lining up with TRBD2. TRBV6-7 is an ORF for which the function is uncertain. After removal of 4 bases from V and 5 bases from J, the junction contained 15 bases not matched to a gene. The CDR3 totals 19 residues.